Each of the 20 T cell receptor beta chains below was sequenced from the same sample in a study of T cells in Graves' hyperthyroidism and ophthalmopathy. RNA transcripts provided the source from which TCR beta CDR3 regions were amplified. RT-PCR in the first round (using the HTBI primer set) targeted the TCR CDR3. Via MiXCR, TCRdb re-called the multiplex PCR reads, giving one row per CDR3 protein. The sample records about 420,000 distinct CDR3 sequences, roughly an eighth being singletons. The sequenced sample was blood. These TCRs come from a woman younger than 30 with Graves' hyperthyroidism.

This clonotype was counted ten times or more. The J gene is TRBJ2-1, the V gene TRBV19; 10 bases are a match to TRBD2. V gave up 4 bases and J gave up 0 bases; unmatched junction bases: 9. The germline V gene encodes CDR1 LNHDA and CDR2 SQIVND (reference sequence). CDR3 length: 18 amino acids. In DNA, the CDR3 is TGTGCCAGTAGTAGGCAGATGGGACTAGCGAGCTCCTACAATGAGCAGTTCTTC. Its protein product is CASSRQMGLASSYNEQFF. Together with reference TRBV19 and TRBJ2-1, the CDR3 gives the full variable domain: DGGITQSPKYLFRKEGQNVTLSCEQNLNHDAMYWYRQDPGQGLRLIYYSQIVNDFQKGDIAEGYSVSREKKESFPLTVTSAQKNPTAFYLCASSRQMGLASSYNEQFFGPGTRLTVL.

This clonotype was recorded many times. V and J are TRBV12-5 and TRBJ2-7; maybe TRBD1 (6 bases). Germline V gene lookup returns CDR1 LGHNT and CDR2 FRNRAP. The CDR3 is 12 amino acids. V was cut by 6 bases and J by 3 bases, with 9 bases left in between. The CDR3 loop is CASGKDSYEQYF. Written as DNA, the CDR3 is TGTGCTAGTGGCAAGGACAGCTACGAGCAGTACTTC.

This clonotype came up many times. CDR3: CASSIVAGDTEAFF. In DNA form, the CDR3 reads TGTGCCAGTAGTATAGTGGCAGGGGACACTGAAGCTTTCTTT. The chain links TRBV19 to TRBJ1-1, with TRBD1 as a possible D gene (6 bases). V shed 1 base and J shed 3 bases, with 9 bases lying between them. Germline-derived CDR1 and CDR2 are LNHDA and SQIVND (reference sequence). There are 14 residues in the CDR3.

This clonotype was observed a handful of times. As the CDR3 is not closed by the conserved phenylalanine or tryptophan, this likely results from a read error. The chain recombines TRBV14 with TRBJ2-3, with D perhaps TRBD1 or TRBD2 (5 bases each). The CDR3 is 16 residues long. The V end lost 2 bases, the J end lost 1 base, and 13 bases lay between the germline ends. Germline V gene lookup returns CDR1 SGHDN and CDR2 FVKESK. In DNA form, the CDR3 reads TGTGCCAGCAGCCAATTAGCGAGAGGGGGCACAGATACGCAGTATCTT. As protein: CASSQLARGGTDTQYL.

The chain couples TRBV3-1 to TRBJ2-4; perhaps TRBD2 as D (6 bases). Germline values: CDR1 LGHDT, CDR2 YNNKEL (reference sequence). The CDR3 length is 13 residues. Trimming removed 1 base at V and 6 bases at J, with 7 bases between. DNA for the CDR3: TGTGCCAGCAGCCAAGCCGGGGGAAACATTCAGTACTTC. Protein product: CASSQAGGNIQYF.

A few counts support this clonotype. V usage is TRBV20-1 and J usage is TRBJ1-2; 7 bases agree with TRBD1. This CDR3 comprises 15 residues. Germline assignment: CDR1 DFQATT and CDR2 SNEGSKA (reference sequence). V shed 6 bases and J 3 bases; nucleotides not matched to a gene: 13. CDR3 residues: CSARDSLGNDYGYTF. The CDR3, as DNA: TGCAGTGCCCGGGACAGCCTCGGTAACGACTATGGCTACACCTTC.

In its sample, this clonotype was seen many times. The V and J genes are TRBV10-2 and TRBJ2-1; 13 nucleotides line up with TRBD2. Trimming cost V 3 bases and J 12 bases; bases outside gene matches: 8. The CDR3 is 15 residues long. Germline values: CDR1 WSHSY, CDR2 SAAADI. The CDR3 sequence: CASSDTGTSGTGQFF. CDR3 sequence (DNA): TGCGCCAGCAGTGACACCGGGACTAGCGGGACTGGGCAGTTCTTC.

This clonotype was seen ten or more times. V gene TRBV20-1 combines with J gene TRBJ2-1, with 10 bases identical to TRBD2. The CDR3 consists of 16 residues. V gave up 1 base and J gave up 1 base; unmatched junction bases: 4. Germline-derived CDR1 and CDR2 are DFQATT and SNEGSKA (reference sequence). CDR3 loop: CSARASSGRSYNEQFF. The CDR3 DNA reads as TGCAGTGCTAGAGCCTCTAGCGGGAGATCCTACAATGAGCAGTTCTTC.

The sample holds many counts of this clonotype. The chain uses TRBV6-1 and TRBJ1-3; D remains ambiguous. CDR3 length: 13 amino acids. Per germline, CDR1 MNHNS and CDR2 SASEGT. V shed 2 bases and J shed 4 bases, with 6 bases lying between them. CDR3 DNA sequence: TGTGCCAGCAGTGAACTCGGCGGAAACACCATATATTTT. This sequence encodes CASSELGGNTIYF.

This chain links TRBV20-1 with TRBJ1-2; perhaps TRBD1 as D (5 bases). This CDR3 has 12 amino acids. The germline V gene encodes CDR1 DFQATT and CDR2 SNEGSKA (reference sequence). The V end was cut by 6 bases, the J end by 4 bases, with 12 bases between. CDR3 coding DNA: TGCAGTGCCCCGGGGGGAAGCTATGGCTACACCTTC. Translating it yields CSAPGGSYGYTF.

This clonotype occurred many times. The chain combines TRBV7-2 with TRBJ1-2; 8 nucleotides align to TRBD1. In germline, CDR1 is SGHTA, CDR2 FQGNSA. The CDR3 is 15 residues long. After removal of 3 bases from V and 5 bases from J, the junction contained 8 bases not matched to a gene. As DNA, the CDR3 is TGTGCCAGCAGCTTGAGACAGGGGAAAGAGTATGGCTACACCTTC. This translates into CASSLRQGKEYGYTF.

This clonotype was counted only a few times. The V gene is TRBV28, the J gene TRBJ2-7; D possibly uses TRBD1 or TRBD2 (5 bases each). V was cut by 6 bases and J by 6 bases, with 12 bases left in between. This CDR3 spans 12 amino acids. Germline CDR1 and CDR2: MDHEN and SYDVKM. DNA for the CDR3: TGTGCCAGCAGACGGGGCCCGGCCGAGCAGTACTTC. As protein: CASRRGPAEQYF.

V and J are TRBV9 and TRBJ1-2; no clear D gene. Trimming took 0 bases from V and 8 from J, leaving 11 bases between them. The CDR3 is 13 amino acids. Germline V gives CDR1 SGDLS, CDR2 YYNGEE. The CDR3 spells CASSVEGVGGYTF. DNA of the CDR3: TGTGCCAGCAGCGTAGAGGGAGTTGGCGGCTACACCTTC.

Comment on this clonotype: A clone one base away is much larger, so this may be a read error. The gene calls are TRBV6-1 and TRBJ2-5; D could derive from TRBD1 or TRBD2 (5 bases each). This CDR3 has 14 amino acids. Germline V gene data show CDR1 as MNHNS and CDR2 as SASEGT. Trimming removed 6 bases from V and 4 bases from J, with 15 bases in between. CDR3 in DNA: TGTGCCAGCAGCCCTTTTGGGGGAGCAGAGACCCAGTACTTC. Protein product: CASSPFGGAETQYF.

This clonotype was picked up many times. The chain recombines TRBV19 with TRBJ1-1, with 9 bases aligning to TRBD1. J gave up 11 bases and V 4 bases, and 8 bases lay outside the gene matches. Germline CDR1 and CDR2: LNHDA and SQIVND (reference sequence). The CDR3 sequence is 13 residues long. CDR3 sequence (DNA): TGTGCCAGTAGTACTACGGGACAGGGCGACGCTTTCTTT. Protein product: CASSTTGQGDAFF.

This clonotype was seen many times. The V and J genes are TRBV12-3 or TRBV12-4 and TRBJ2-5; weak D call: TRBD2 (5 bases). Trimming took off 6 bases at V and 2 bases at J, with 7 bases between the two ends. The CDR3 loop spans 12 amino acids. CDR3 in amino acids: CASRDSQETQYF. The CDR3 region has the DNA TGTGCCAGCAGGGACTCTCAAGAGACCCAGTACTTC.

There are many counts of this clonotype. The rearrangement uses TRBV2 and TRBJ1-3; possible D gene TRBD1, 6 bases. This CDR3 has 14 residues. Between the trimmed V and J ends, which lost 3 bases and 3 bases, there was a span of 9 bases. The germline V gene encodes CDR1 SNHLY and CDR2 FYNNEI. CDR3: CASSETGNGNTIYF. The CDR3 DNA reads TGTGCCAGCAGTGAGACAGGAAATGGAAACACCATATATTTT.

The CDR3 loop reads CASSLAGGPKGKEQFF. The CDR3 DNA is TGTGCCAGCAGTTTGGCGGGAGGGCCAAAGGGGAAGGAGCAGTTCTTC. J is TRBJ2-1 and V is TRBV12-3 or TRBV12-4, with 9 bases aligning to TRBD2. This CDR3 spans 16 amino acids. Unmatched junction bases numbered 13, after V lost 3 bases and J lost 10 bases.

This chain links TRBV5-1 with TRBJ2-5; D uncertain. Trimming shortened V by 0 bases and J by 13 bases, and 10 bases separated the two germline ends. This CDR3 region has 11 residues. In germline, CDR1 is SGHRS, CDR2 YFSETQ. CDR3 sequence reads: CASSLVGQMYF. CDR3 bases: TGCGCCAGCAGCTTGGTGGGCCAGATGTACTTC.

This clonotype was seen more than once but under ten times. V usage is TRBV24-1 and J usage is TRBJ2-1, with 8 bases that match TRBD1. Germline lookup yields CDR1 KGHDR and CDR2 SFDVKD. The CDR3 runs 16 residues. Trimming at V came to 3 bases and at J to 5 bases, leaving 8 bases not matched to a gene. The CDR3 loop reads CATSDSTRGPDNEQFF. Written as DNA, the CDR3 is TGTGCCACCAGTGATAGTACCAGGGGGCCCGACAATGAGCAGTTCTTC.